This TCR beta chain is drawn from a study of brain T cells in children with intractable seizures. Per germline, CDR1 SGHNT and CDR2 YYREEE (reference sequence). Between the trimmed V and J ends, which lost 5 bases and 0 bases, there was a span of 23 bases. There are 18 residues in the CDR3. This table comes from immunoSEQ multiplex PCR, and its TCRdb copy is limited to in-frame clones, with some not included. The sample consists of around 100,000 clones, roughly 94% of them appearing once. Sequencing was limited to surgery cases with top T cell transcript signatures in brain tissue. This clone appeared a few times.

This chain joins TRBV5-4 and TRBJ1-1; TRBD1 might be the D (5 bases). The sequence came from a boy under two years old with hemimegalencephaly and intractable seizures. The specimen comprised peripheral blood, sampled at surgery. The CDR3 region is CASSLILGARPMNTEAFF. In DNA form, the CDR3 reads TGTGCCAGCAGTCTTATTTTAGGGGCACGGCCGATGAACACTGAAGCTTTCTTT.